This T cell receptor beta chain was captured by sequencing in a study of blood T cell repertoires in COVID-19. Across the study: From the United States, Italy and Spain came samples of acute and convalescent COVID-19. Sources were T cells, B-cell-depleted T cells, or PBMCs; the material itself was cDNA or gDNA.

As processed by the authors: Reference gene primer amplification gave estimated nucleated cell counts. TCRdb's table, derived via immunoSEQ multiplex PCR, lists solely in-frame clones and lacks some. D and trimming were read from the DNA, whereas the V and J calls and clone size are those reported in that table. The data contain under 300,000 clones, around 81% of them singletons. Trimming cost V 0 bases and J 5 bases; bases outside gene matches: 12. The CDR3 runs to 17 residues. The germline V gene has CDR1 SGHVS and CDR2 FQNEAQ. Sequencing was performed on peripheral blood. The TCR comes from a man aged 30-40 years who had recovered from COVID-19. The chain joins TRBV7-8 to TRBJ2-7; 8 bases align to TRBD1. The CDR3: CASSLAFRQGAKNEQYF. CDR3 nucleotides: TGTGCCAGCAGCTTAGCGTTTCGGCAGGGGGCGAAAAACGAGCAGTACTTC.